A selection of T cell receptor beta chains follows, all from one sample in a study of blood T cell repertoires in COVID-19. Profiling relied on immunoSEQ multiplex PCR, and the TCRdb table lists in-frame clones only, not all of them. Here the sample spans roughly 100,000 clones, roughly 80% being singletons. The sequencing input was peripheral blood. Source of these receptors: an elderly woman with acute or convalescent COVID-19. Both conserved end residues are part of each CDR3. Each record gives: J gene, clone size, V gene, D gene, CDR3 DNA, CDR3 protein. D genes are given only for firm matches. The size entry is marked missing in some rows and otherwise reads once, few, many or a size class.

TRBJ1-2,once,TRBV5-4,.,TGTGCCAGCAGCTTGACAGGGCGCTATGGCTACACCTTC,CASSLTGRYGYTF
TRBJ2-5,.,TRBV5-4,TRBD1,TGTGCCAGCAGCCCGGCAGGGGGCGCGGGTGGGGAGACCCAGTACTTC,CASSPAGGAGGETQYF
TRBJ2-2,.,TRBV28,TRBD1,TGTGCCAGCAGTCGACAGGGGTACACCGGGGAGCTGTTTTTT,CASSRQGYTGELFF
TRBJ1-4,few,TRBV19,TRBD1,TGTGCCAGTAGCTCGACAGGGGTTAATGAAAAACTGTTTTTT,CASSSTGVNEKLFF
TRBJ1-3,.,TRBV5-6,TRBD1,TGTGCCAGCAGCAGATACGGGACAGACGGAAACACCATATATTTT,CASSRYGTDGNTIYF
TRBJ2-7,.,TRBV7-9,TRBD2,TGTGCCAGCAGTTCAATAAGGACTAGCGGGGATACTTCGCCCTACGAGCAGTACTTC,CASSSIRTSGDTSPYEQYF
TRBJ2-5,.,TRBV5-1,TRBD2,TGCGCCAGCAGCTACGGGACTAGCGGGAGTATAGAGACCCAGTACTTC,CASSYGTSGSIETQYF
TRBJ2-1,.,TRBV29-1,.,TGCAGCGTTGACAAGTTAGCCTACAATGAGCAGTTCTTC,CSVDKLAYNEQFF
TRBJ1-1,.,TRBV27,.,TGTGCCAGCAGTTTATCTAGAGTTGGGACATCTATGAACACTGAAGCTTTCTTT,CASSLSRVGTSMNTEAFF
TRBJ1-5,.,TRBV19,.,TGTGCCAGTAGTATAGTTGGCAATTTGGGCCAGCCCCAGCATTTT,CASSIVGNLGQPQHF
TRBJ1-1,.,TRBV6-5,TRBD1,TGTGCCAGCAGCCCCAGGGGGCCGAACACTGAAGCTTTCTTT,CASSPRGPNTEAFF
TRBJ2-2,once,TRBV11-2,.,TGTGCCAGCAGCTTCCCTGTTAACACCGGGGAGCTGTTTTTT,CASSFPVNTGELFF
TRBJ2-5,.,TRBV24-1,TRBD1,TGTGCCACCAGTGATCCGACAGGGGGCGCAGGGGAGACCCAGTACTTC,CATSDPTGGAGETQYF
TRBJ2-2,few,TRBV6-5,.,TGTGCCAGCAGTTCTTTGAACACCGGGGAGCTGTTTTTT,CASSSLNTGELFF
TRBJ1-2,.,TRBV10-3,TRBD1,TGTGCCATCAGTGGGACAGGATCTAACTATGGCTACACCTTC,CAISGTGSNYGYTF
TRBJ2-7,.,TRBV5-1,TRBD2,TGCGCCAGCAGCTCCGGGGTTAGCGGGAGTTGGGAAGAGCAGTACTTC,CASSSGVSGSWEEQYF
TRBJ2-3,.,TRBV6-2/TRBV6-3,.,TGTGCCAGCAGTAACAGGGAGACAGATACGCAGTATTTT,CASSNRETDTQYF
TRBJ2-7,.,TRBV11-2,TRBD2,TGTGCCAGCAGCTTAGGGACTAGCGGCGAGCAGTACTTC,CASSLGTSGEQYF
TRBJ2-3,once,TRBV6-2/TRBV6-3,TRBD2,TGTGCCAGCAGCTGGACTAGTGAAACGCAGTATTTT,CASSWTSETQYF
TRBJ2-2,.,TRBV5-4,TRBD2,TGTGCCAGCACCCCCGGGGGGGGTAGGGAGCTGTTTTTT,CASTPGGGRELFF
TRBJ1-1,.,TRBV28,.,TGTGCCAGCAGTTTGGAAGGACACCCTGAAGCTTTCTTT,CASSLEGHPEAFF
TRBJ2-1,.,TRBV4-2,.,TGTGCCAGCAGCCAAGGTAGCTACAATGAGCAGTTCTTC,CASSQGSYNEQFF
TRBJ2-1,.,TRBV5-1,TRBD2,TGCGCCAGCAGCTTGGTAGGGGTAGCGGGTCTCTACAATGAGCAGTTCTTC,CASSLVGVAGLYNEQFF
TRBJ2-1,.,TRBV6-5,.,TGTGCCAGCAGGGATAGGGGATTGGGCAATGAGCAGTTCTTC,CASRDRGLGNEQFF
TRBJ1-2,.,TRBV12-3/TRBV12-4,.,TGTGCCAGCAGTTTCGACTATGGCTACACCTTC,CASSFDYGYTF
TRBJ1-6,.,TRBV5-4,.,TGTGCCAGCAGCCCGGCGGCGGGGGGAGTCCCTCTACACTTT,CASSPAAGGVPLHF
TRBJ1-2,few,TRBV4-1,TRBD1,TGCGCCAGCAGCCAAGGCGGGACAGCCATTTACACCTTC,CASSQGGTAIYTF
TRBJ2-1,.,TRBV28,.,TGTGCCAGCAGTTGGACTTTGTTTGGAGAGCAGTTCTTC,CASSWTLFGEQFF
TRBJ2-5,.,TRBV7-7,.,TGTGCCAGCAGTCCCGGGACTCCCCAGGAGACCCAGTACTTC,CASSPGTPQETQYF
TRBJ2-1,.,TRBV27,.,TGTGCCAGCAGTCCCTGGGGGGGCGATGAGCAGTTCTTC,CASSPWGGDEQFF
TRBJ2-1,.,TRBV5-1,TRBD2,TGCGCCAGCAGCGGAACTAGCGAGACCTACAATGAGCAGTTCTTC,CASSGTSETYNEQFF
TRBJ1-2,.,TRBV12-3/TRBV12-4,.,TGTGCCAGCAGTTCGAGGGGGAACTATGGCTACACCTTC,CASSSRGNYGYTF
TRBJ1-1,.,TRBV6-6,.,TGTGCCAGCAGTTCTACCCCCGGGACTAAAGCTTTCTTT,CASSSTPGTKAFF
TRBJ1-1,.,TRBV18,.,TGTGCCAGCTCCCCCGGGGGGAGTGAGGGAGGGACTGAAGCTTTCTTT,CASSPGGSEGGTEAFF
TRBJ1-6,.,TRBV21-1,.,TGTGCCAGGTGGGCAGGGCCAAGCTCCTATAATTCACCCCTCCACTTT,CARWAGPSSYNSPLHF
TRBJ2-7,.,TRBV28,.,TGTGCCAGCAGTTTTTTAGACTACGAGCAGTACTTC,CASSFLDYEQYF
TRBJ2-1,.,TRBV7-2,.,TGTGCCAGCAGCTCTACCCGGGAAATCAAGCAGTTCTTC,CASSSTREIKQFF
TRBJ1-6,.,TRBV12-3/TRBV12-4,.,TGTGCCAGCAGTTTAGCGCGTAATTCACCCCTCCACTTT,CASSLARNSPLHF
TRBJ2-3,.,TRBV5-1,TRBD1,TGCGCCAGCAGCGGGGACAGCGCAAGCACAGATACGCAGTATTTT,CASSGDSASTDTQYF
TRBJ2-5,.,TRBV2,TRBD1,TGTGCCAGCAGTGAAGGGTCGAGACAGGGCGGGACCCAGTACTTC,CASSEGSRQGGTQYF
TRBJ1-2,.,TRBV24-1,.,TGTGCCACCAGTGACCCCGAGACTAACTATGGCTACACCTTC,CATSDPETNYGYTF
TRBJ1-2,few,TRBV7-8,TRBD1,TGTGCCAGCACCCTAGGGGGCCCAAACCCTTCCCTAGGTGGCTACACCTTC,CASTLGGPNPSLGGYTF
TRBJ1-6,.,TRBV11-2,TRBD1,TGTGCCAGCAGCCATAAGACAGGGTACAATTCACCCCTCCACTTT,CASSHKTGYNSPLHF
TRBJ2-2,.,TRBV6-1,.,.,CASSSSGPGELFF
TRBJ1-6,.,TRBV5-8,TRBD1,TGTGCCAGCAGCTTGGAAGGGGGCCGATATAATTCACCCCTCCACTTT,CASSLEGGRYNSPLHF
TRBJ1-4,.,TRBV2,TRBD1,TGTGCCAGCAGTGAAGACAGGGGGCCTGAAAAACTGTTTTTT,CASSEDRGPEKLFF
TRBJ2-1,.,TRBV15,TRBD2,TGTGCCACCAGCAGGGTAGCGGGGATCTCCTACAATGAGCAGTTCTTC,CATSRVAGISYNEQFF
TRBJ2-7,.,TRBV29-1,.,TGCAGCGTTGAAGCGGGAGACCCCTACGAGCAGTACTTC,CSVEAGDPYEQYF
TRBJ2-5,.,TRBV11-2,TRBD1,TGTGCCAGCAGCTTATCACAGGGGCTATCCCAAGAGACCCAGTACTTC,CASSLSQGLSQETQYF
TRBJ2-7,.,TRBV12-3/TRBV12-4,.,TGTGCCAGCAGTTTTTTATTCTACGAGCAGTACTTC,CASSFLFYEQYF
TRBJ2-2,.,TRBV5-1,.,TGCGCCAGCTTGGAGGGGCAAGGCACCGGGGAGCTGTTTTTT,CASLEGQGTGELFF
TRBJ2-1,.,TRBV11-2,.,TGTGCCAGCAGCTTAGGAACCGGGAGCCCCCCGATGGAGCAGTTCTTC,CASSLGTGSPPMEQFF
TRBJ1-2,.,TRBV28,TRBD1,TGTGCCAGCACGGGGGGACAGGGGGGTTGGGGCTATGGCTACACCTTC,CASTGGQGGWGYGYTF
TRBJ1-5,.,TRBV7-2,.,TGTGCCAGCAGCTTAGGGGAGCGACACCTGGGACAGCCCCAGCATTTT,CASSLGERHLGQPQHF